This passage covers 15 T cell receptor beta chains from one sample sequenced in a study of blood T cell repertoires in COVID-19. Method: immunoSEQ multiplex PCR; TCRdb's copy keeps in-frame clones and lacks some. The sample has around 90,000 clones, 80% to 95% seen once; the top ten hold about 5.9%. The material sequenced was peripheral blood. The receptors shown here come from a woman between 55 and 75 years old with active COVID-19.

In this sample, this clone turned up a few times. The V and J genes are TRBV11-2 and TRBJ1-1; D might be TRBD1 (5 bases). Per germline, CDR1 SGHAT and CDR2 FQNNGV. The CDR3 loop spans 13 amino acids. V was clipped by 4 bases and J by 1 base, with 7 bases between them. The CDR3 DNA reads TGTGCCAGCAGCTCGCAGGGGAACACTGAAGCTTTCTTT. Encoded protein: CASSSQGNTEAFF.

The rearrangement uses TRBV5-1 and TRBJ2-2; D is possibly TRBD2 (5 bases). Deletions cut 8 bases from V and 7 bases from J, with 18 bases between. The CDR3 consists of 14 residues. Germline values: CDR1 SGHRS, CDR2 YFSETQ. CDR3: CASVGPSSVGELFF. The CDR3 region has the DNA TGCGCCAGTGTCGGGCCTAGCTCCGTCGGGGAGCTGTTTTTT.

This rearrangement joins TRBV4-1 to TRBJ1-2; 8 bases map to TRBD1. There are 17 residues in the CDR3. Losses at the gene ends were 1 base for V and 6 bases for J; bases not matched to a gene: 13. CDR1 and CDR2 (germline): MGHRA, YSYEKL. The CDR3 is CASSQVRARDRNDGYTF. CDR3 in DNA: TGCGCCAGCAGCCAAGTCCGAGCCCGGGACAGGAACGATGGCTACACCTTC.

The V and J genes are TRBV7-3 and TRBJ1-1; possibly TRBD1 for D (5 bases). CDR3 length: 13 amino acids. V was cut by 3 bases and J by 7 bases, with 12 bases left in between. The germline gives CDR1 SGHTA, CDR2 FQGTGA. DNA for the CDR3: TGTGCCAGCAGCTTCGACAGTTACTATGAAGCTTTCTTT. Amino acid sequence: CASSFDSYYEAFF.

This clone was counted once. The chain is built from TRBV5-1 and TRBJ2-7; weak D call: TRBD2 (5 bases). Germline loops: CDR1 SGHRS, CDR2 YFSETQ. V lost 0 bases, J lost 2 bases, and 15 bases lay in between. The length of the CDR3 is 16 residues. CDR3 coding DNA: TGCGCCAGCAGCTTGGTCCGGGGTGGTTCGGCCTACGAGCAGTACTTC. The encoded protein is CASSLVRGGSAYEQYF.

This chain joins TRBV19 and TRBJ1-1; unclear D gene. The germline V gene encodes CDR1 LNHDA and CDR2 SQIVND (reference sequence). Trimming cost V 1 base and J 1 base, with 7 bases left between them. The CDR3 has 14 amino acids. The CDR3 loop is CASSIGRGNTEAFF. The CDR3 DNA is TGTGCCAGTAGTATAGGGCGGGGGAACACTGAAGCTTTCTTT.

The CDR3 DNA is TGCAGCGTTTACAGGGCTACGGGCACTGAAGCTTTCTTT. This translates into CSVYRATGTEAFF. This rearrangement joins TRBV29-1 to TRBJ1-1, with D perhaps matching TRBD1 (6 bases). The V gene's germline CDR1 is SQVTM and CDR2 ANQGSEA. Trimming took off 5 bases at V and 4 bases at J, with 14 bases between the two ends. This CDR3 contains 13 residues.

The CDR3 loop reads CASSYSYRGVYGYTF. The CDR3 DNA is TGTGCCAGCAGTTACTCGTACAGGGGGGTCTATGGCTACACCTTC. The V call is TRBV6-5, the J call TRBJ1-2; TRBD1 aligns across 8 bases. The CDR3 runs to 15 residues. The ends lost 0 bases at V and 4 bases at J; junction bases unmatched: 4. Germline loops: CDR1 MNHEY, CDR2 SVGAGI.

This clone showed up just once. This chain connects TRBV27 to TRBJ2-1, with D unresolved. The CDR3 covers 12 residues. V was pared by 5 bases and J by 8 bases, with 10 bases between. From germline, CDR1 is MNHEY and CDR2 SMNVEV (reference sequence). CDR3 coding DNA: TGTGCCAGCAGTCCCACTACCCATGAGCAGTTCTTC. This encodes CASSPTTHEQFF.

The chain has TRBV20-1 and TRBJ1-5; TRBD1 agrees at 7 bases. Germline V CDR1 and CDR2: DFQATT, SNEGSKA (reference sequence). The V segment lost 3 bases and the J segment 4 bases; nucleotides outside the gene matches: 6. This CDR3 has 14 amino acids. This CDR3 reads CSASTGTANQPQHF. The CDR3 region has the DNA TGCAGTGCTAGTACCGGGACAGCAAATCAGCCCCAGCATTTT.

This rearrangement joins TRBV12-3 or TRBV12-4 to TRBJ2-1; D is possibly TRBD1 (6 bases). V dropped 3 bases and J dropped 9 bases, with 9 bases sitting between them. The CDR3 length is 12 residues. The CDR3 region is CASSFVGGEQFF. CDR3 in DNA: TGTGCCAGCAGTTTTGTAGGGGGTGAGCAGTTCTTC.

The CDR3 protein is CASSARGSYEQYF. The CDR3 DNA follows: TGTGCCAGCAGTGCCCGCGGCTCCTACGAGCAGTACTTC. This chain links TRBV12-3 or TRBV12-4 with TRBJ2-7; D not resolved. There are 13 residues in the CDR3. V dropped 5 bases and J dropped 0 bases, with 8 bases sitting between them.

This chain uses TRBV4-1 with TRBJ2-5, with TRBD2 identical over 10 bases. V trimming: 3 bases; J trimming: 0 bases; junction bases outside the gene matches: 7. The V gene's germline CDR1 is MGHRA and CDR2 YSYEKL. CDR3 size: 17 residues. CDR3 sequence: CASSQARAGGDQETQYF. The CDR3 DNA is TGCGCCAGCAGCCAGGCCCGAGCGGGGGGGGACCAAGAGACCCAGTACTTC.

CDR3 residues: CASSQGGGGGGYGYTF. Here the CDR3 DNA reads TGCGCCAGCAGCCAAGGGGGAGGGGGAGGAGGCTATGGCTACACCTTC. The V gene is TRBV4-3, the J gene TRBJ1-2; a possible D gene is TRBD1 (6 bases). CDR3 length: 16 amino acids. CDR1 is LGHNA and CDR2 is YSLEER in the germline V gene. V lost 1 base and J lost 4, with 16 bases in between.

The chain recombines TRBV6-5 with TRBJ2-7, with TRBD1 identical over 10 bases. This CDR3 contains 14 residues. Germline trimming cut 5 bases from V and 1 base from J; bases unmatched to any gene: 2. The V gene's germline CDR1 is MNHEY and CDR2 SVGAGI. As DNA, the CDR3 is TGTGCCAGCAGTCCGGGACAGGGGTCCTACGAGCAGTACTTC. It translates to CASSPGQGSYEQYF.